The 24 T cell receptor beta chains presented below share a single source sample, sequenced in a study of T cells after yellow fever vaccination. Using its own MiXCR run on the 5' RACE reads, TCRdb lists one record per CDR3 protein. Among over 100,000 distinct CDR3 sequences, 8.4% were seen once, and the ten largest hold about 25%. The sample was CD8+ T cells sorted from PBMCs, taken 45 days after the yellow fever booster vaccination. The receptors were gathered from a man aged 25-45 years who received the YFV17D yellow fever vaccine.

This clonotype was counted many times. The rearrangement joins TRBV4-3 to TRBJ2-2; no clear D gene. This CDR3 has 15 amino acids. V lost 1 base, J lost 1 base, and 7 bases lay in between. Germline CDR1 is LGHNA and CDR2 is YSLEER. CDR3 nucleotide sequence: TGCGCCAGCAGCCAAGTTCGGCAGAACACCGGGGAGCTGTTTTTT. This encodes CASSQVRQNTGELFF.

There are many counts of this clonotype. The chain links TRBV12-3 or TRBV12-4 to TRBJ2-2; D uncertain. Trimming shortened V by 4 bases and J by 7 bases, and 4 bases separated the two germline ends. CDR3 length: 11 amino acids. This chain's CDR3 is CASSSSGELFF. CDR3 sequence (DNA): TGTGCCAGCAGTTCCAGCGGGGAGCTGTTTTTT.

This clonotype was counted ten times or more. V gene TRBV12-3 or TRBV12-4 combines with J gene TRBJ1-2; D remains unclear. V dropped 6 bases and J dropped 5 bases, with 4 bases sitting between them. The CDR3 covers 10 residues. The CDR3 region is CASRLYGYTF. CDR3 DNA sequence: TGTGCCAGCAGACTATATGGCTACACCTTC.

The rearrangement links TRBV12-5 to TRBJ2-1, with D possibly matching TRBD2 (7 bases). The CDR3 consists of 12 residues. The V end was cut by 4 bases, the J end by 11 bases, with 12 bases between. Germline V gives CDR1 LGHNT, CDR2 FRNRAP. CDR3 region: CASGWRGTKQFF. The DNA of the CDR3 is TGTGCTAGTGGTTGGAGGGGGACTAAGCAGTTCTTC.

CDR3 protein: CASAPGQEFYEQYF. CDR3 sequence (DNA): TGTGCCAGCGCCCCGGGGCAGGAGTTCTACGAGCAGTACTTC. The chain has TRBV27 and TRBJ2-7; D tentatively reads TRBD1 or TRBD2 (5 bases each). Germline loops: CDR1 MNHEY, CDR2 SMNVEV (reference sequence). Between the trimmed V and J ends, which lost 8 bases and 3 bases, there was a span of 17 bases. This CDR3 contains 14 residues.

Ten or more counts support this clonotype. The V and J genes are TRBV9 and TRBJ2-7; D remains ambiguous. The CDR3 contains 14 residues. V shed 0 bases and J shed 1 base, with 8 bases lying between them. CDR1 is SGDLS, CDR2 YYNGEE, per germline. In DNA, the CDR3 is TGTGCCAGCAGCGTAGGAGCGCCTTCCTACGAGCAGTACTTC. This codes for CASSVGAPSYEQYF. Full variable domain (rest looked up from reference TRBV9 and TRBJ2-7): DSGVTQTPKHLITATGQRVTLRCSPRSGDLSVYWYQQSLDQGLQFLIQYYNGEERAKGNILERFSAQQFPDLHSELNLSSLELGDSALYFCASSVGAPSYEQYFGPGTRLTVT.

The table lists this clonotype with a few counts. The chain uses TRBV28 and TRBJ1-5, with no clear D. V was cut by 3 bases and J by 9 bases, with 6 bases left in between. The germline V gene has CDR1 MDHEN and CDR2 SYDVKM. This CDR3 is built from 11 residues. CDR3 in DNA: TGTGCCAGCAGTTTCCAAAGGCCCCAGCATTTT. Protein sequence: CASSFQRPQHF.

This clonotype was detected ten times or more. The CDR3 DNA reads as TGTGCCAGCAGCTTGGGCGGCGCCTTTGGAAACACCATATATTTT. Protein sequence: CASSLGGAFGNTIYF. This rearrangement joins TRBV5-6 to TRBJ1-3; D is ambiguous. This CDR3 region has 15 residues. Germline V gene lookup returns CDR1 SGHDT and CDR2 YYEEEE. Trimming pared 0 bases from V and 3 bases from J, leaving 10 bases between.

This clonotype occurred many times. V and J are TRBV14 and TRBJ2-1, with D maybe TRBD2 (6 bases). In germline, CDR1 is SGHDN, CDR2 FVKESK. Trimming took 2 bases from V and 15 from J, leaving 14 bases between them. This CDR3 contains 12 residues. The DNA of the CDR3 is TGTGCCAGCAGCCAATTCTCCCGGGAGTTGTTCTTC. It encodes CASSQFSRELFF.

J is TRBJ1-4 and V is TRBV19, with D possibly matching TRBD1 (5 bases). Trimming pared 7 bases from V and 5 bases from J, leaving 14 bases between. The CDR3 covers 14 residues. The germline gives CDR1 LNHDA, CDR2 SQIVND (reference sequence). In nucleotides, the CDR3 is TGTGCCAGTACTCACCCGGGGGGAAATGAAAAACTGTTTTTT. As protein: CASTHPGGNEKLFF.

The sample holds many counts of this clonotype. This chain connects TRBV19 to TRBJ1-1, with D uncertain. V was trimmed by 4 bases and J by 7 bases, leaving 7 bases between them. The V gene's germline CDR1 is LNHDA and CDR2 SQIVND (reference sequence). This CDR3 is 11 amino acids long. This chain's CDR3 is CASSTTVEAFF. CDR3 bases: TGTGCCAGTAGTACGACGGTTGAAGCTTTCTTT.

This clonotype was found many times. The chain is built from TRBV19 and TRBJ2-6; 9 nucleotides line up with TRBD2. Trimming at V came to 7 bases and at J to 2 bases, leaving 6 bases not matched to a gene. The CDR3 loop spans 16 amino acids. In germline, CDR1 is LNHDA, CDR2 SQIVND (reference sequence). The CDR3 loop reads CASKREEHTGANVLTF. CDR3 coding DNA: TGTGCCAGTAAGCGGGAGGAGCATACTGGGGCCAACGTCCTGACTTTC.

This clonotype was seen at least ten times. CDR3 nucleotide sequence: TGTGCCAGCAGCCATCACTCCCAGGGGCCCACAGATACGCAGTATTTT. Translation gives CASSHHSQGPTDTQYF. The rearrangement joins TRBV7-2 to TRBJ2-3; tentatively, D is TRBD1 (6 bases). Germline-derived CDR1 and CDR2 are SGHTA and FQGNSA. The CDR3 has 16 residues. V was clipped by 5 bases and J by 2 bases, with 17 bases between them.

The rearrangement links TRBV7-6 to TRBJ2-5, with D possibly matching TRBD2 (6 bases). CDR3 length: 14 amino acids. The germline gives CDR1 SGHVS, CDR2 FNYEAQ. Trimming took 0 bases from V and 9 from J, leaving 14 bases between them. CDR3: CASSLAGGPPAQYF. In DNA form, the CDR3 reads TGTGCCAGCAGCTTAGCCGGGGGTCCCCCAGCCCAGTACTTC. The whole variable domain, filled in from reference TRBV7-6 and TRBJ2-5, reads GAGVSQSPRYKVTKRGQDVALRCDPISGHVSLYWYRQALGQGPEFLTYFNYEAQQDKSGLPNDRFSAERPEGSISTLTIQRTEQRDSAMYRCASSLAGGPPAQYFGPGTRLLVL.

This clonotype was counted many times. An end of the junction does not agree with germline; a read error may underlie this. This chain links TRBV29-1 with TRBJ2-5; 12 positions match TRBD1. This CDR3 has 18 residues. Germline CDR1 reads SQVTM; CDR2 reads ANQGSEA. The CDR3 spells CSVVPGQGAWEDGETKYF. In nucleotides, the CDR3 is TGCAGCGTTGTCCCGGGACAGGGGGCGTGGGAGGACGGAGAGACCAAGTACTTC.

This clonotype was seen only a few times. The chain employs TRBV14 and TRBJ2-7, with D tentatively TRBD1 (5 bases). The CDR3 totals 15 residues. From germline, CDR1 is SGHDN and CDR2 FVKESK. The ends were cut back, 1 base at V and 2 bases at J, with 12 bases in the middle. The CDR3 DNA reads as TGTGCCAGCAGCCAAGCGCGTCAGGGTACCTACGAGCAGTACTTC. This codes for CASSQARQGTYEQYF.

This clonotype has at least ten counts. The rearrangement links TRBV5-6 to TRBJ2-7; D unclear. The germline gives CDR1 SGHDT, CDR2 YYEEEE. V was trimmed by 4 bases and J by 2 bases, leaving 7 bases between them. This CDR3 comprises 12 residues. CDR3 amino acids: CASSMATYEQYF. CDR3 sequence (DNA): TGTGCCAGCAGCATGGCCACCTACGAGCAGTACTTC.

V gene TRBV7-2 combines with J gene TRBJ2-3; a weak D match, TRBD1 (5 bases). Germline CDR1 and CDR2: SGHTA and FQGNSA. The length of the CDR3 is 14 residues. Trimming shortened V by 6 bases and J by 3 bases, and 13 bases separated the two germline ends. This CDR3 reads CASRQGFGTDTQYF. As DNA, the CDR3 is TGTGCCAGCAGGCAGGGTTTTGGGACAGATACGCAGTATTTT.

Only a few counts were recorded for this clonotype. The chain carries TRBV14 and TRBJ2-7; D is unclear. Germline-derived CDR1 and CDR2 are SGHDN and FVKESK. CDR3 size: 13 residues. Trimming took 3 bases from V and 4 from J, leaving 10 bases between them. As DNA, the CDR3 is TGTGCCAGCAGCCAGGGGATGGGGTACGAGCAGTACTTC. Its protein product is CASSQGMGYEQYF.

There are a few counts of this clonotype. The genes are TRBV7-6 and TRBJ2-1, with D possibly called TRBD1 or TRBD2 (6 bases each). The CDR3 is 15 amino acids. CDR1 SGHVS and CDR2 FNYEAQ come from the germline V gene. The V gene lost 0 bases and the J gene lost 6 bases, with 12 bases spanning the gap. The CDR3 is CASSLASGGGNEQFF. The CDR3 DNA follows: TGTGCCAGCAGCTTAGCAAGCGGAGGGGGCAATGAGCAGTTCTTC. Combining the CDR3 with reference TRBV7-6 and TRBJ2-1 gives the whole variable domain GAGVSQSPRYKVTKRGQDVALRCDPISGHVSLYWYRQALGQGPEFLTYFNYEAQQDKSGLPNDRFSAERPEGSISTLTIQRTEQRDSAMYRCASSLASGGGNEQFFGPGTRLTVL.

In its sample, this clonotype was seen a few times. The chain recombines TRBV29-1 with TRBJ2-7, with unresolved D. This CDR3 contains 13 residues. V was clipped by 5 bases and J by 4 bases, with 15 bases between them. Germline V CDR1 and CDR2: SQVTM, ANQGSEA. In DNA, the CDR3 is TGCAGCGTTTCCAGTGGCGACTCATACGAGCAGTACTTC. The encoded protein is CSVSSGDSYEQYF.

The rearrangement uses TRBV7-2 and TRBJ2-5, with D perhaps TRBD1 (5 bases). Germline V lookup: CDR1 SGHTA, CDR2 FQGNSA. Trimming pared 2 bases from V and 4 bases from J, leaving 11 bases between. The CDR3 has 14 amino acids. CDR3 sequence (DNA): TGTGCCAGCAGCTTACAGGGTGCAGGAGAGACCCAGTACTTC. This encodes CASSLQGAGETQYF.

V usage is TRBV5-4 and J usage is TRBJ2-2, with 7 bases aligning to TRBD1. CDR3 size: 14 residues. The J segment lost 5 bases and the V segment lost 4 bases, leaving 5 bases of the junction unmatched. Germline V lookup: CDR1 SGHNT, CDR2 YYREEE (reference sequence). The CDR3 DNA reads TGTGCCAGCAGCCCAGGGGGTGGAACCGGGGAGCTGTTTTTT. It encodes CASSPGGGTGELFF.

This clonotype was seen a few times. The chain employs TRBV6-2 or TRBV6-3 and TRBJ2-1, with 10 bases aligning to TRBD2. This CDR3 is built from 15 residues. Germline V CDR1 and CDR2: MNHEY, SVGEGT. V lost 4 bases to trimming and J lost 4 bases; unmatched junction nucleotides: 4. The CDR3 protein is CASSLLAGLYNEQFF. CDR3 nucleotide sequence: TGTGCCAGCAGTTTACTAGCGGGGCTTTACAATGAGCAGTTCTTC.